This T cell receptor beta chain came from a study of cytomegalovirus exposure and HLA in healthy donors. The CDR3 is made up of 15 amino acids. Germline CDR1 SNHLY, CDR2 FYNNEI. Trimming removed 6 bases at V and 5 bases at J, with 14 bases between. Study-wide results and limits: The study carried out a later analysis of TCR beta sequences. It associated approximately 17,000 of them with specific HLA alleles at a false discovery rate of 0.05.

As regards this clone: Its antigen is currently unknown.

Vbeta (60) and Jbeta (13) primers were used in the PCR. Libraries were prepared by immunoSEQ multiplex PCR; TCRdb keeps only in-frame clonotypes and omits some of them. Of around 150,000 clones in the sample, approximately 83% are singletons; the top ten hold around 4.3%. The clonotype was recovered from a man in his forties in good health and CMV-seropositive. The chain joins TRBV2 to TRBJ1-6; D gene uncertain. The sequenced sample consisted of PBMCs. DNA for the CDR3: TGTGCCAGCAGCTCGGGGAGGGTAAATAATTCACCCCTCCACTTT. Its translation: CASSSGRVNNSPLHF.